This TCR beta chain was identified in a study of CD8 T cells in Susac syndrome. TCR beta sequencing was performed on blood CD8+ and CD4+ T cells. TEMRA cells underwent FACS enrichment and CD8+ and CD4+ T cells underwent negative isolation. Reverse transcription used roughly 0.45 to 1 ug RNA and random hexamers. Across 54 Vbeta and 13 Jbeta, immunoSEQ multiplex PCR amplified TCR beta CDR3. TCRdb ran MiXCR on the immunoSEQ multiplex PCR reads and lists one entry per CDR3 protein. The table has about 140,000 distinct CDR3 sequences, approximately 95% seen once. This sequence was found in a human donor in good health. The sequenced sample consisted of CD8+ T cells from PBMCs.

The CDR3 bases are TGTGCCTGGAGTCCACAGCCGAAAAATTATGGCTACACCTTC. It translates to CAWSPQPKNYGYTF. The V call is TRBV30, the J call TRBJ1-2; unclear D gene. Germline CDR1 reads GTSNPN; CDR2 reads SVGIG (reference sequence). The CDR3 is 14 residues long. Deletions cut 2 bases from V and 5 bases from J, with 15 bases between.